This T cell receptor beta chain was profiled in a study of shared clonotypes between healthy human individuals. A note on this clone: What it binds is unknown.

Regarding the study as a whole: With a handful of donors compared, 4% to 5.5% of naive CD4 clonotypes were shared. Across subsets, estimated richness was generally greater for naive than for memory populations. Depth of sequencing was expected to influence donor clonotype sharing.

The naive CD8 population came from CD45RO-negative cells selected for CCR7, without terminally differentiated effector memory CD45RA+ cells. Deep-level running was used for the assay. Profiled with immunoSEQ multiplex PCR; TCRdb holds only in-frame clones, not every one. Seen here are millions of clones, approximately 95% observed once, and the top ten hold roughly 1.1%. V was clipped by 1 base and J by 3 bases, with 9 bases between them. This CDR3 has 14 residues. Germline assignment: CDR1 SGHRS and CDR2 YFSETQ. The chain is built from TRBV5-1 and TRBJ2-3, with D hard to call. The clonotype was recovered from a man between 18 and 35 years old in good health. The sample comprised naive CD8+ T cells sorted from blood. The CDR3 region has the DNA TGCGCCAGCAGCTTGCCGGACGGAACAGATACGCAGTATTTT. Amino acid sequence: CASSLPDGTDTQYF.